This entry concerns a single TCR beta chain. The antigen is not known. Next came a second PCR, run for 7 to 11 cycles, which used a sample-barcoded 5' primer along with a J-beta primer mix. Each of the cDNA molecules was tagged by a template-switch adaptor with 12 random nucleotides. Each CDR3 protein gets one entry after TCRdb re-called the 5' RACE reads with MiXCR. Of around 1,100,000 distinct CDR3 sequences in the sample, around two fifths were seen once. The data were taken from a study of blood T cells in healthy people across ages. Study information: When template switching was applied, about one barcoded beta molecule was captured per two T cells. General observations from the study: A strong correlation was seen between TCR beta diversity and naive T cell percentage.

Deletions cut 4 bases from V and 4 bases from J, with 13 bases between. CDR3 length equals 14 residues. The germline V gene encodes CDR1 MNHEY and CDR2 SVGEGT. The material sequenced was blood. The chain carries TRBV6-2 or TRBV6-3 and TRBJ1-2; D is possibly TRBD1 (6 bases). The TCR sequence derives from a young man in good health. The CDR3 region is CASSSYDRTYGYTF. CDR3 DNA: TGTGCCAGCAGTTCCTACGACAGGACCTATGGCTACACCTTC.